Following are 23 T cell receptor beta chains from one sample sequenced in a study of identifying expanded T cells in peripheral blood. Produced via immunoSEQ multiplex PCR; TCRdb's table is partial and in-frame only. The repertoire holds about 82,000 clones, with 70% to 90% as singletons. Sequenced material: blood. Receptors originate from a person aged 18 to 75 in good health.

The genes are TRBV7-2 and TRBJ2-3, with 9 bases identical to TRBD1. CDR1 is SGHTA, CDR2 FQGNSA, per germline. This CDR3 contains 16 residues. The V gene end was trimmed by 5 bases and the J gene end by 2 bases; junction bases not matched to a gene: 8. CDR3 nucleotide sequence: TGTGCCAGCAGCCCGGGGGACAGGGATTACACAGATACGCAGTATTTT. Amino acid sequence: CASSPGDRDYTDTQYF.

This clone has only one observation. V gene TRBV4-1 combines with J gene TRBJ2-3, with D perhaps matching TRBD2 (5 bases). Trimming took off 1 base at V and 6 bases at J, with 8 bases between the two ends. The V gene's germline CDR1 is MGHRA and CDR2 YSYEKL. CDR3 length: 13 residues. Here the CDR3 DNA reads TGCGCCAGCAGCCAAGGAGCGGCGGATACGCAGTATTTT. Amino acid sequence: CASSQGAADTQYF.

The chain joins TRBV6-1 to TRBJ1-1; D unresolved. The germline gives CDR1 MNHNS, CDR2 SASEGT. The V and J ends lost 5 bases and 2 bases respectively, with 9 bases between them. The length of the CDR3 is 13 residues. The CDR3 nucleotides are TGTGCCAGCAGTCAGACCCACAACACTGAAGCTTTCTTT. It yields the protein CASSQTHNTEAFF.

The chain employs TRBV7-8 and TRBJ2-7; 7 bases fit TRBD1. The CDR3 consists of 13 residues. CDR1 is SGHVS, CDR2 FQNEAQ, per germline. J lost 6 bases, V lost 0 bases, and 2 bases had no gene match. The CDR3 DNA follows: TGTGCCAGCAGCTTAGCAGGGGGCTCCGAGCAGTACTTC. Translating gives CASSLAGGSEQYF.

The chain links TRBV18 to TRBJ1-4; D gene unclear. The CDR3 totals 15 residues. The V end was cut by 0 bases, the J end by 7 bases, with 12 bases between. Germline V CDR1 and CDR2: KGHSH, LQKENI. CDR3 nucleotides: TGTGCCAGCTCACCACCTCCCCAACGGGGTGAAAAACTGTTTTTT. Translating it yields CASSPPPQRGEKLFF.

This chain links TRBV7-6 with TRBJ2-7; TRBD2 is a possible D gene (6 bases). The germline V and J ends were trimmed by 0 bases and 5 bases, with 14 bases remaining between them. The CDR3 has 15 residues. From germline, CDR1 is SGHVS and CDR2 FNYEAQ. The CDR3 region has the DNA TGTGCCAGCAGCTTAGCCCCCGGGACTCAGAACGAGCAGTACTTC. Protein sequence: CASSLAPGTQNEQYF. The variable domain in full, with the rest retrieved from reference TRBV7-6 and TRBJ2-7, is GAGVSQSPRYKVTKRGQDVALRCDPISGHVSLYWYRQALGQGPEFLTYFNYEAQQDKSGLPNDRFSAERPEGSISTLTIQRTEQRDSAMYRCASSLAPGTQNEQYFGPGTRLTVT.

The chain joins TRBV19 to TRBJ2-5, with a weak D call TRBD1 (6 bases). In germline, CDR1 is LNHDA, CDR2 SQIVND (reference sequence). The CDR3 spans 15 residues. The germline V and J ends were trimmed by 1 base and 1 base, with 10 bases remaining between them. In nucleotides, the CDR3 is TGTGCCAGTAGTATAGGGACAGCCACCCAAGAGACCCAGTACTTC. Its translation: CASSIGTATQETQYF.

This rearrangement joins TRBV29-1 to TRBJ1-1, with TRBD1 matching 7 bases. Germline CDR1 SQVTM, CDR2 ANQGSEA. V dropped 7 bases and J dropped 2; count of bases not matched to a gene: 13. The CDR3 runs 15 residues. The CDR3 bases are TGCAGCGGACTTGGGACAGCGCGATCTAACACTGAAGCTTTCTTT. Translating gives CSGLGTARSNTEAFF. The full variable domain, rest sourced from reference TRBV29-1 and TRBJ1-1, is SAVISQKPSRDICQRGTSLTIQCQVDSQVTMMFWYRQQPGQSLTLIATANQGSEATYESGFVIDKFPISRPNLTFSTLTVSNMSPEDSSIYLCSGLGTARSNTEAFFGQGTRLTVV.

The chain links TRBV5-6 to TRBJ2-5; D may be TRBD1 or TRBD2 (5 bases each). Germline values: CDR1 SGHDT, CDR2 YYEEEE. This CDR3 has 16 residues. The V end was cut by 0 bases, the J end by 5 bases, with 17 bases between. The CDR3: CASSLAGTTAAETQYF. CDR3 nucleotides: TGTGCCAGCAGCTTGGCCGGCACGACAGCGGCGGAGACCCAGTACTTC.

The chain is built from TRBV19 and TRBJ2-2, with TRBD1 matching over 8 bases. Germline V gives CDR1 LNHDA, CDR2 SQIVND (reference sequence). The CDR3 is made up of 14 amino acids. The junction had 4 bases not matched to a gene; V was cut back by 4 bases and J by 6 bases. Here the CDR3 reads CASSTGGKAGELFF. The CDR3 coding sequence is TGTGCCAGTAGTACAGGGGGCAAGGCCGGGGAGCTGTTTTTT.

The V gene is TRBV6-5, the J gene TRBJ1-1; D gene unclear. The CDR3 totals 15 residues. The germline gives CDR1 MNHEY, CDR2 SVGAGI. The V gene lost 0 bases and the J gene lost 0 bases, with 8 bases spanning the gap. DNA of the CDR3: TGTGCCAGCAGTTACTCTGGTAGACTGAACACTGAAGCTTTCTTT. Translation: CASSYSGRLNTEAFF.

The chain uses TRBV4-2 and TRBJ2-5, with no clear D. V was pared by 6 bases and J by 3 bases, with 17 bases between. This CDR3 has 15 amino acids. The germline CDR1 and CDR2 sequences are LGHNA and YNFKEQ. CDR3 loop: CASSPEVYGKETQYF. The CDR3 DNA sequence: TGTGCCAGCAGTCCCGAAGTCTATGGAAAAGAGACCCAGTACTTC.

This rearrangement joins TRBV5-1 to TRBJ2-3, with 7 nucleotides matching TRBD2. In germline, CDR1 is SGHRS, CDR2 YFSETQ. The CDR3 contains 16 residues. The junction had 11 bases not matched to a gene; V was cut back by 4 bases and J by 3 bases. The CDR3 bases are TGCGCCAGCAGCCCCCAGGCGGGCGGGAGTACAGATACGCAGTATTTT. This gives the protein CASSPQAGGSTDTQYF.

In DNA form, the CDR3 reads TGTGCCTGGAGTTACTTAGCGGGTTTGCCCGGCACCGGGGAGCTGTTTTTT. Translation: CAWSYLAGLPGTGELFF. The rearrangement uses TRBV30 and TRBJ2-2; 7 bases match TRBD2. CDR3 size: 17 residues. The V gene end was trimmed by 2 bases and the J gene end by 4 bases; junction bases not matched to a gene: 13. Per germline, CDR1 GTSNPN and CDR2 SVGIG (reference sequence).

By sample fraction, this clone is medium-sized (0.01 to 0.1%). CDR3 DNA: TGCGCCAGCAGCGGAGACGGAAGGCAGCCCCAGCATTTT. Translated, it gives CASSGDGRQPQHF. The chain joins TRBV5-1 to TRBJ1-5; D uncertain. The V and J ends lost 4 bases and 7 bases respectively, with 12 bases between them. Looked up from germline, CDR1 is SGHRS and CDR2 is YFSETQ. This CDR3 contains 13 residues.

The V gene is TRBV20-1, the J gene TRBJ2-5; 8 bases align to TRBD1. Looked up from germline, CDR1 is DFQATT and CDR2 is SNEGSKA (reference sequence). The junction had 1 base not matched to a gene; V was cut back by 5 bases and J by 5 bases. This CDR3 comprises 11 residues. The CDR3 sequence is CSAGQGETQYF. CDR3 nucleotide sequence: TGCAGTGCTGGACAGGGTGAGACCCAGTACTTC.

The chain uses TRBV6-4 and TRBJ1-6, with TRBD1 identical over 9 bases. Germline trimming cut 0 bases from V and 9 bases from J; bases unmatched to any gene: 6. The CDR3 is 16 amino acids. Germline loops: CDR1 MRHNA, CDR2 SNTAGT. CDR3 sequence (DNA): TGTGCCAGCAGTGACTCACAGGGGGCCCAGTTTTCACCCCTCCACTTT. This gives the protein CASSDSQGAQFSPLHF.

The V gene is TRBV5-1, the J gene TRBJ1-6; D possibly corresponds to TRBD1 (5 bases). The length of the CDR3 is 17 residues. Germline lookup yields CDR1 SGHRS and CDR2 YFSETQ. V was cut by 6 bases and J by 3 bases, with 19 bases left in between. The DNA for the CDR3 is TGCGCCAGCAAAGGGGTCCTACTTACCGTCTATAATTCACCCCTCCACTTT. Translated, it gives CASKGVLLTVYNSPLHF.

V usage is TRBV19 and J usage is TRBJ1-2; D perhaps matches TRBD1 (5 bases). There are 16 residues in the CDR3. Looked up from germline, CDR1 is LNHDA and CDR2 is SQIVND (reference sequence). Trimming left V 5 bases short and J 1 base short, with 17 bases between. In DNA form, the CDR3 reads TGTGCCAGTAGTGCAACTCGGACAAGAAGTAACTATGGCTACACCTTC. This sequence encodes CASSATRTRSNYGYTF.

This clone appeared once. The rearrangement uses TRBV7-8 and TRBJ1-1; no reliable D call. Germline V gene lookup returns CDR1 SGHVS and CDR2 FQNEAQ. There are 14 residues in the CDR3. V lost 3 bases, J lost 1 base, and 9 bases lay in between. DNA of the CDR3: TGTGCCAGCAGCTTGAACACGGGGAACACTGAAGCTTTCTTT. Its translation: CASSLNTGNTEAFF.

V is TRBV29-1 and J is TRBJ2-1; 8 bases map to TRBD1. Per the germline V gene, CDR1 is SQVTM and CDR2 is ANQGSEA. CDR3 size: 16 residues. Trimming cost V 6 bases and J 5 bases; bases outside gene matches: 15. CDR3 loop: CSVSGRSGGAHNEQFF. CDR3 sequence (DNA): TGCAGCGTGTCGGGTAGATCAGGGGGCGCACACAATGAGCAGTTCTTC.

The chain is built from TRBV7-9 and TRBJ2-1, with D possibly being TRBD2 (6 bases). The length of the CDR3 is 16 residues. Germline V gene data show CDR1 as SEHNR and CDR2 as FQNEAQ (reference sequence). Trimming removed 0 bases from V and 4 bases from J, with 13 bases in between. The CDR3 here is CASSLAFTSLYNEQFF. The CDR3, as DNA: TGTGCCAGCAGCTTAGCGTTTACTAGCTTGTACAATGAGCAGTTCTTC.

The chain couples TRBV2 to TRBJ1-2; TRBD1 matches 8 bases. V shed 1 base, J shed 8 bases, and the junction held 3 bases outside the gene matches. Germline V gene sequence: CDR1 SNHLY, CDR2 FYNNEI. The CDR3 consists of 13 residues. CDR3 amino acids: CASSEGQGHGYTF. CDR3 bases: TGTGCCAGCAGTGAAGGACAGGGGCACGGCTACACCTTC.